A selection of T cell receptor beta chains follows, all from one sample in a study of T-cell reconstitution after alpha-beta-depleted transplantation in children. One entry per CDR3 protein, called by TCRdb with MiXCR from the PCR reads. This table has a few hundred thousand distinct CDR3 sequences, approximately 9.5% appearing once. This specimen was PBMCs from the stem cell graft donor, taken from the stem cell graft. These TCRs come from a human donor who donated a stem cell graft to a child with acute lymphoblastic leukemia. The conserved cysteine and the conserved F or W are not part of the CDR3 here.

V	J	CDR3
TRBV6-5	TRBJ2-7	ASSNPQGGRYEQY
TRBV10-1	TRBJ2-3	ASSEDRGTDTQY
TRBV15	TRBJ2-4	ATSRAPGPETKNIQY
TRBV5-1	TRBJ2-3	ASSPGLAGAGDTDTQY
TRBV5-1	TRBJ2-5	ASSLWGPGEETQY
TRBV5-1	TRBJ2-5	AIRTQPGETQY
TRBV12-3/TRBV12-4	TRBJ1-1	ASSTDSNTEAF
TRBV27	TRBJ1-2	ASSWTGRYGYT
TRBV10-3	TRBJ2-7	ASQIGLESYEQY
TRBV27	TRBJ2-3	ASSLTRTASTDTQY
TRBV5-1	TRBJ2-6	ASSLLENSGANVLT
TRBV5-1	TRBJ2-5	ASSLEGGPETQY
TRBV11-2	TRBJ1-2	ASSFQRTAINYGYT
TRBV5-1	TRBJ2-1	ASSHPGLAGVNEQF
TRBV5-1	TRBJ2-7	ASRLAVGGESEQY
TRBV5-6	TRBJ2-7	ASSSAPALNEQY
TRBV5-1	TRBJ1-2	ASSQRGGTNYGYA
TRBV20-1	TRBJ2-1	SAAPGGGAVGEQF
TRBV5-1	TRBJ1-1	ASSLREMTNTEAF
TRBV7-9	TRBJ1-2	ASSPGQPSLVYGYT
TRBV5-1	TRBJ2-5	ASSRDIVSQETQY
TRBV6-1	TRBJ2-1	ASREGGGYYNEQF
TRBV3-1	TRBJ2-7	ASSPGTGVSEQY
TRBV5-1	TRBJ2-5	ASSKQGYQETQY
TRBV5-1	TRBJ2-5	ASSSFHETQETQY